This T cell receptor (beta chain) was captured in a study of human T cells and chemical hapten exposure (dated by TCRdb to 2020 to 2023). As for the study more broadly: For sensitization, 2% DPC in acetone was applied to a 2 cm by 2 cm area of upper inner arm skin. About 27 alopecia patients gave blood for TCR sequencing at one to four time points (pre-sensitization, 2, 6 and 24 weeks). Patch tests used Finn chambers with 0.01% DPC on the upper back, scored after 6 days by International Contact Dermatitis Research Group standards. Libraries were combined into a pool for sequencing, and differences in TCR yield between samples came mainly from small differences in library volumes within the pool. Alopecia areata with under or over 50% scalp involvement, alopecia totalis and alopecia universalis were represented in the patient cohort, which was mostly female. Throughout the approximately 22-week study period, patients were also given weekly therapeutic DPC doses on the scalp. Blood was sampled from patients pre-sensitization (week 0) and at 2, 6 and about 24 weeks after DPC sensitization. Peripheral blood TCR repertoire changes were tracked in vivo in alopecia patients during primary and secondary sensitization to the hapten diphenylcyclopropenone (DPC).

Library construction relied on RACE. The run used a NextSeq 500. During library preparation, unique molecular identifiers were attached to individual cDNA molecules so that TCRs could be counted in a quantitative, reproducible way. Both TCR alpha and TCR beta chains were sequenced from each blood RNA sample. Concerning the study's data processing: A median of about 87,000 TCRs per sample was observed, with a range of 23,224 to 690,600. The Decombinator software suite was used to annotate V, J and CDR3 in the TCR reads. For the PS versus PT1 abundance plots, all samples were subsampled to the same number of TCRs (28,000). Expanded TCRs were defined as absent before sensitization and observed at least eight times at the 2-week time point. The public reads were quality trimmed at Q25 with fastp and then assembled into clones with MiXCR by TCRdb, keeping productive beta chains. Every distinct CDR3 protein forms one entry, paired with its most common genes and DNA. TCRdb, rather than the study authors, made the V and J calls. This sample lists fewer than 130,000 distinct CDR3 sequences; 11% were detected once. The ten largest clonotypes hold 3.5% of the sample.

Reading the label with the study, this specimen's time point is: patch test 1, 2 weeks after DPC sensitization. Explained via the paper, the treatment or condition label denotes: therapeutic diphenylcyclopropenone sensitization with weekly scalp DPC. Blood at each patch-test visit was drawn before the patch test was applied. Eligible patients were aged 18 to 70, diagnosed with alopecia, deemed suitable for DPC therapy, and excluded if pregnant. Total RNA was extracted from unfractionated whole blood that had been collected in Tempus Blood RNA tubes. Findings and caveats that apply to the study as a whole: Repeated subsampling changed both the strength of the expansion versus patch-test correlation and the threshold at which the correlation became significant. DPC sensitization did not change the number of TCRs with a frequency above 1 in 1000, and there was no evidence of changes in global repertoire structure. Significantly more large CDR3 similarity clusters were formed by expanded TCRs than by pre-sensitization or healthy control sets, consistent with antigen-driven responses. The number of PT1 expanded TCRs positively correlated with patch test score, significant at thresholds 8, 16 and 32 but not 4. Because every patient had alopecia, a presumed autoimmune disease, the patients' immune response might differ from that of healthy individuals.

The germline ends are 10 bases apart after V is trimmed by 3 bases and J by 5 bases. The germline V gene (reference sequence) supplies CDR1 SEHNR and CDR2 FQNEAQ. The CDR3 has 14 amino acids, counting the end cysteine and phenylalanine. The CDR3 DNA has 42 bases and is translated from base 1. Only a few counts were recorded for this clonotype. The antigen it recognizes is unknown. No per-base quality is available; no much larger clone lies one base away. Here the chain combines TRBV7-9 and TRBJ1-4, with an unclear D gene assignment. The input for sequencing was whole blood, taken in connection with sensitization to the hapten diphenylcyclopropenone (DPC). The receptor was derived from a middle-aged woman with alopecia areata. Some clones in this sample may be carry-over from other donors' samples. CDR3 loop: CASSLTNPNEKLFF. At the DNA level, the sequence is TGTGCCAGCAGCTTGACAAACCCCAATGAAAAACTGTTTTTT.